This TCR beta chain was found in a study of blood T cell repertoires in COVID-19 (TCRdb year 2020). In terms of the full investigation: Samples covering the acute and convalescent phases of COVID-19 were provided by collaborators in the United States, Italy and Spain. The material from the prospective study consisted of cDNA or gDNA derived from T cells, B-cell-depleted T cells, or PBMCs. Deeply sampled blood TCRbeta repertoires from subjects exposed to, actively infected with, or recovered from COVID-19 were included in the dataset. The repertoires were released in a freely available public database intended as a resource for research on the immune response to SARS-CoV-2. Samples were obtained from the ongoing ImmuneRACE study (first 160 participants) and from 1,000 to 1,500 subjects provided by 6 global collaborators. Nearly every sample came with metadata listing a de-identified subject ID, COVID-19 status, age in years and sex. Where available, HLA class I and class II types were taken from metadata supplied by the sample provider and were not determined by assay-based typing. Study-wide findings and limitations: The amount of clinical and demographic metadata varied by source and participant and was provided uncurated.

Each collaborating institution followed its own protocols to collect whole blood in K2EDTA tubes. Collaborator samples were shipped for TCRbeta analysis as frozen whole blood, isolated PBMCs, or DNA extracted from either sample type. Of note for this clone: The antigen it recognizes is unknown. The input lacks base qualities; no much larger clone sits a single base away.

V and J are truncated by 4 bases and 6 bases respectively, leaving an intervening sequence of 10 bases. CDR1 and CDR2 are drawn from the germline V gene (reference sequence): MNHNY, SVGAGI. The CDR3 starts with the cysteine, ends with the phenylalanine, and has 14 residues. The kept DNA is CDR3 alone, 42 bases in frame from the first base. The immunoSEQ Assay, a bias-controlled multiplex PCR, was used to amplify TCRbeta CDR3 regions from genomic DNA. As for how the authors treated the data: Nucleated cell counts per sample were estimated from amplification of reference gene primers within the assay. To quantify the absolute abundance of each unique TCRbeta CDR3 rearrangement, sequence reads were collapsed and filtered. For each sample, productive Simpson clonality was calculated as the square root of Simpson's diversity index across productive rearrangements. TCRdb holds this immuneACCESS table with in-frame rearrangements only. Some clones are missing; in checked studies, unresolved V genes explain under half, and the rest has no known cause. For V, J and clone size, that table is used; D and trimming come from the DNA. Across this sample there are some 14,000 clones, with approximately 84% seen only once. About 16% of the sample lies in the top ten.

Material: peripheral blood. The TCR originated in a human donor in a cohort sampled during active COVID-19. The receptor chain draws on TRBV6-6 and TRBJ1-6; confidence is insufficient to name the D gene. CDR3 reads: CASSWETPNSPLHF. The nucleotide sequence reads TGTGCCAGCAGTTGGGAGACGCCTAATTCACCCCTCCACTTT.